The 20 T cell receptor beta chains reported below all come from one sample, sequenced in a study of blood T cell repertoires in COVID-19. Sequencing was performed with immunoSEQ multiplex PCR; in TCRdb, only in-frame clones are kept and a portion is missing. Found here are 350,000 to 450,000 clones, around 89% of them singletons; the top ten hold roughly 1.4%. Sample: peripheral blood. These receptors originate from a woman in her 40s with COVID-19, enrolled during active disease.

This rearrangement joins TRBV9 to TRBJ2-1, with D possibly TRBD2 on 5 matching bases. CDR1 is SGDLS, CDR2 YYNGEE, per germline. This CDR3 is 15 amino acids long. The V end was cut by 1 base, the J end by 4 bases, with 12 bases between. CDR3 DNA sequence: TGTGCCAGCAGCGTAATTAGTGGGAGTTACAATGAGCAGTTCTTC. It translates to CASSVISGSYNEQFF.

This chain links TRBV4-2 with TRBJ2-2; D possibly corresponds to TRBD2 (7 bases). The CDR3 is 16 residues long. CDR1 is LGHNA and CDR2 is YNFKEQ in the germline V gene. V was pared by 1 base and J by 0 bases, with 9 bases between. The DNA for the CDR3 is TGTGCCAGCAGCCAAGCGGGGGGCACGAACACCGGGGAGCTGTTTTTT. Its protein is CASSQAGGTNTGELFF.

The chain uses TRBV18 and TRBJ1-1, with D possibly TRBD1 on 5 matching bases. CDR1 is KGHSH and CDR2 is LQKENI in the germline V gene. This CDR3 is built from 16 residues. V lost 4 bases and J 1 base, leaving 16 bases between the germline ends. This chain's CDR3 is CASSLDARQTNTEAFF. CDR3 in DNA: TGTGCCAGCTCACTAGACGCGAGACAGACGAACACTGAAGCTTTCTTT.

CDR3 DNA sequence: TGTGCCAGCGGCCAAGGGAGAGAAAACACCATATATTTT. It encodes CASGQGRENTIYF. This chain connects TRBV5-4 to TRBJ1-3; no reliable D call. CDR3 length: 13 residues. Germline CDR1 SGHNT, CDR2 YYREEE (reference sequence). V was trimmed by 7 bases and J by 6 bases, leaving 14 bases between them.

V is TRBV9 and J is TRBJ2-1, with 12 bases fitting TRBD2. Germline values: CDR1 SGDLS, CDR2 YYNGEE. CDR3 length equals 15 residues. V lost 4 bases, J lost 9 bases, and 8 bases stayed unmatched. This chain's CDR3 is CASSPRTSGNSEQFF. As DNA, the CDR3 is TGTGCCAGCAGCCCCCGGACTAGCGGGAATTCTGAGCAGTTCTTC.

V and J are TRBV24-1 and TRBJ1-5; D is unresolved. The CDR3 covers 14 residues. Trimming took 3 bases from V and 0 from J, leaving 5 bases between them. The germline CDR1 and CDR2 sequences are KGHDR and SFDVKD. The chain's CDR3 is CATSDPSSNQPQHF. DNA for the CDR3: TGTGCCACCAGTGATCCCAGTAGCAATCAGCCCCAGCATTTT.

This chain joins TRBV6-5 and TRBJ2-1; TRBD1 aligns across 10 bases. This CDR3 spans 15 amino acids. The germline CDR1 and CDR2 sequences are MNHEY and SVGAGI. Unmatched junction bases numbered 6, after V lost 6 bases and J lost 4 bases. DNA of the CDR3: TGTGCCAGCAGCCAGACAGGGGGCGCATACAATGAGCAGTTCTTC. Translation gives CASSQTGGAYNEQFF.

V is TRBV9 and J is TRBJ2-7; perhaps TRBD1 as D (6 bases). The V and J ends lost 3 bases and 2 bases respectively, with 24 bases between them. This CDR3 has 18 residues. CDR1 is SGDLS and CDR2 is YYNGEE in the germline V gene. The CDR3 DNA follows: TGTGCCAGCAGCGGCCAAGGGGGTATGGGACCGCTCGCCTACGAGCAGTACTTC. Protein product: CASSGQGGMGPLAYEQYF.

The CDR3 protein is CASSLVVRNWGYTF. The CDR3 coding sequence is TGTGCCAGCAGCTTAGTTGTCAGGAATTGGGGCTACACCTTC. The chain has TRBV11-2 and TRBJ1-2; no firm D call. Looked up from germline, CDR1 is SGHAT and CDR2 is FQNNGV. The CDR3 covers 14 residues. The V gene lost 1 base and the J gene lost 8 bases, with 14 bases spanning the gap.

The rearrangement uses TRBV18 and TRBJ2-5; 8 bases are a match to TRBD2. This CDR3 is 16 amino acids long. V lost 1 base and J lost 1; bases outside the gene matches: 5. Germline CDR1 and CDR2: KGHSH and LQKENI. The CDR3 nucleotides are TGTGCCAGCTCACCACGCCTAGCGGGTGGCCAAGAGACCCAGTACTTC. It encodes CASSPRLAGGQETQYF.

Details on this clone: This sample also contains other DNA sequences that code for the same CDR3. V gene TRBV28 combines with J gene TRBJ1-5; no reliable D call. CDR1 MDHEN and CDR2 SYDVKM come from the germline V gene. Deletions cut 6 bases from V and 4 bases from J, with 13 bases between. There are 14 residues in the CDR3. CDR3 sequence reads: CASRAGPGNQPQHF. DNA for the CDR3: TGTGCCAGCAGGGCGGGTCCCGGAAATCAGCCCCAGCATTTT.

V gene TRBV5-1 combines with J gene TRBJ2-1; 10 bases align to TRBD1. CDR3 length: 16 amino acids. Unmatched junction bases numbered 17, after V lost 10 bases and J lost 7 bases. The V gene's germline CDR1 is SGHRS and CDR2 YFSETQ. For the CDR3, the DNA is TGCGCCTCCGTCCGATGGGGGGACAGGGGACGAAATGAGCAGTTCTTC. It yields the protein CASVRWGDRGRNEQFF.

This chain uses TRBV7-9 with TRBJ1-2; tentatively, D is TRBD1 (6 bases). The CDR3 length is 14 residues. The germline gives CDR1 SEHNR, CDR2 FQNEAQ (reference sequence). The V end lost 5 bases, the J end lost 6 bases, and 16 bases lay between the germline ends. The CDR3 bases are TGTGCCAGCAGCCTATACGCACAGGGAGATGGCTACACCTTC. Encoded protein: CASSLYAQGDGYTF.

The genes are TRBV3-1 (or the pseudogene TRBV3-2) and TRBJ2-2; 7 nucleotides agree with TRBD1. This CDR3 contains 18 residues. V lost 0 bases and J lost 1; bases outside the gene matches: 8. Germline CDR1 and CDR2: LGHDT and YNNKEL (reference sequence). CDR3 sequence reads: CASSQDDRERKNTGELFF. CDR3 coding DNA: TGTGCCAGCAGCCAAGACGACAGGGAACGGAAGAACACCGGGGAGCTGTTTTTT.

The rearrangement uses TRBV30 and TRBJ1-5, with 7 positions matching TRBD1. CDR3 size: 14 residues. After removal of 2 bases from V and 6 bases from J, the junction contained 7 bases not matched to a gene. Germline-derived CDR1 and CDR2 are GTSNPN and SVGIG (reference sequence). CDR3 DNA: TGTGCCTGGAGTCCCGTGACAGGGCCTCAGCCCCAGCATTTT. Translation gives CAWSPVTGPQPQHF. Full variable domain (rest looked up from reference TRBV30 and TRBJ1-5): SQTIHQWPATLVQPVGSPLSLECTVEGTSNPNLYWYRQAAGRGLQLLFYSVGIGQISSEVPQNLSASRPQDRQFILSSKKLLLSDSGFYLCAWSPVTGPQPQHFGDGTRLSIL.

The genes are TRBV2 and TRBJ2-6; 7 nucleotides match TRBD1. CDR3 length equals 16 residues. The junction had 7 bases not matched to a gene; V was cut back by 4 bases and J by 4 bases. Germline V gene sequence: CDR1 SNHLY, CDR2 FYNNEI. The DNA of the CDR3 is TGTGCCAGCAGTGTTAAGGGGGCGCGGGGGGCCAACGTCCTGACTTTC. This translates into CASSVKGARGANVLTF.

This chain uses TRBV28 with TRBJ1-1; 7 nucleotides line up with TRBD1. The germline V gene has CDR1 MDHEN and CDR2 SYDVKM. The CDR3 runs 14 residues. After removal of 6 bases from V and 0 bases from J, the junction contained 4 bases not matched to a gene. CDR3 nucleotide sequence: TGTGCCAGCAGACCGGGACAGTTGAACACTGAAGCTTTCTTT. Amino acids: CASRPGQLNTEAFF.

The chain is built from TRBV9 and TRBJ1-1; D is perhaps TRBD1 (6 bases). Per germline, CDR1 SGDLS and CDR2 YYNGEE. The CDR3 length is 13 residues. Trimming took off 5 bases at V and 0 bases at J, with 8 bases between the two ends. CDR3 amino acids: CASSRTVNTEAFF. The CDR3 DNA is TGTGCCAGCAGTCGGACAGTGAACACTGAAGCTTTCTTT.

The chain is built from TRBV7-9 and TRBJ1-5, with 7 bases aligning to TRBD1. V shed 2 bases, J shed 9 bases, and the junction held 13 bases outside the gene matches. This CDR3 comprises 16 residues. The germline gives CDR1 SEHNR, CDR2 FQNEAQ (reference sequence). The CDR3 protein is CASSLHFGQVPGPQHF. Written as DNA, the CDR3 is TGTGCCAGCAGCTTACACTTTGGACAGGTGCCGGGGCCCCAGCATTTT.

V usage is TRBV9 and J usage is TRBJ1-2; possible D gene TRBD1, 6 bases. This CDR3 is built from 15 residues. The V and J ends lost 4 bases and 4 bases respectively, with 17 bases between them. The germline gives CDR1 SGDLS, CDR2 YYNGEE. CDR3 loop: CASSPRTEESYGYTF. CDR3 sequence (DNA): TGTGCCAGCAGCCCTCGGACAGAAGAGTCCTATGGCTACACCTTC.